This TCR beta chain derives from a study of shared clonotypes between healthy human individuals. V lost 3 bases, J lost 6 bases, and 13 bases lay in between. The germline CDR1 and CDR2 sequences are KGHSH and LQKENI. CDR3 length equals 14 residues. The assay used deep level. Sorted-subset replicate PCRs used around 200 ng DNA, tens of thousands of T cell genomes. The protocol was immunoSEQ multiplex PCR, while the TCRdb copy is restricted to in-frame clones and leaves out a portion. This sample has about 2.1 million clones, with approximately 92% found just once. Naive CD8 cells were CD45RO-negative, positively selected for CCR7, excluding terminally differentiated effector memory CD45RA+ cells. HIV-negative, healthy adults without recent acute infections or vaccinations were the donors.

The clonotype comes from a man aged 18 to 30 in good health. Some clones in this sample may be carry-over from other donors' samples. The V gene is TRBV18, the J gene TRBJ2-3; D is possibly TRBD1 or TRBD2 (5 bases each). Specimen: naive CD8+ T cells from PBMCs. CDR3 in amino acids: CASSPARDGDTQYF. CDR3 sequence (DNA): TGTGCCAGCTCACCTGCTCGGGACGGGGATACGCAGTATTTT.